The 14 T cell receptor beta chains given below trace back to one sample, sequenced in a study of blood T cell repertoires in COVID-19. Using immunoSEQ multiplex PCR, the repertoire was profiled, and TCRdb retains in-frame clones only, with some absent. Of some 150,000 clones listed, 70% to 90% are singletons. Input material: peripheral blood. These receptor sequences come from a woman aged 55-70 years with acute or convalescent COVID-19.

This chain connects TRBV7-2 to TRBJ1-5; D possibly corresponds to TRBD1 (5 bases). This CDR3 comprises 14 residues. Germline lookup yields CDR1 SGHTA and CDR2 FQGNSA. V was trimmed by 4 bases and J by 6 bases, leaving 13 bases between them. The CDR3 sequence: CASSSQGFFQPQHF. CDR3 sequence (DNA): TGTGCCAGCAGCTCCCAGGGATTTTTTCAGCCCCAGCATTTT. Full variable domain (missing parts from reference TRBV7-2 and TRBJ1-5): GAGVSQSPSNKVTEKGKDVELRCDPISGHTALYWYRQSLGQGLEFLIYFQGNSAPDKSGLPSDRFSAERTGGSVSTLTIQRTQQEDSAVYLCASSSQGFFQPQHFGDGTRLSIL.

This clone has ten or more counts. As DNA, the CDR3 is TGTGCCAGCAGTATGGGACTAGCGGTCAATGAGCAGTTCTTC. This sequence encodes CASSMGLAVNEQFF. The rearrangement joins TRBV6-5 to TRBJ2-1; TRBD2 matches at 11 bases. This CDR3 spans 14 amino acids. Germline V gene data show CDR1 as MNHEY and CDR2 as SVGAGI. The junction had 3 bases not matched to a gene; V was cut back by 5 bases and J by 6 bases.

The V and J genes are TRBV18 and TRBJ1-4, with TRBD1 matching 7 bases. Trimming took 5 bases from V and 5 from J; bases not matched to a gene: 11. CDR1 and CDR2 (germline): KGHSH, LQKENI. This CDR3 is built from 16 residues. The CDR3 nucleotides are TGTGCCAGCTCATTTGACAGGGCAACTCGGAATGAAAAACTGTTTTTT. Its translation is CASSFDRATRNEKLFF.

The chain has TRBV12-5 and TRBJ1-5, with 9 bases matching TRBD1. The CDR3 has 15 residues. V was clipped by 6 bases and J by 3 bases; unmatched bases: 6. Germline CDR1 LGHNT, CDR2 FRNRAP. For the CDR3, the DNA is TGTGCTAGTGGCCCCGGACAGGGGAACAATCAGCCCCAGCATTTT. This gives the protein CASGPGQGNNQPQHF.

CDR3: CASSWGEGTEAFF. The CDR3 bases are TGTGCCAGCAGTTGGGGGGAAGGCACTGAAGCTTTCTTT. The chain uses TRBV27 and TRBJ1-1, with D tentatively TRBD1 (5 bases). Trimming shortened V by 4 bases and J by 4 bases, and 10 bases separated the two germline ends. The CDR3 is 13 amino acids. CDR1 is MNHEY, CDR2 SMNVEV, per germline (reference sequence).

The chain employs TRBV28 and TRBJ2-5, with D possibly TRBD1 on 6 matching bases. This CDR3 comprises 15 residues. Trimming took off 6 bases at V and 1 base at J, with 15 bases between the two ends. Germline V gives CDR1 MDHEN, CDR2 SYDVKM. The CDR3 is CASSPFTGIQETQYF. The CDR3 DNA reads TGTGCCAGCAGCCCCTTTACAGGGATCCAAGAGACCCAGTACTTC. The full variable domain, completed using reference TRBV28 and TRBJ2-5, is DVKVTQSSRYLVKRTGEKVFLECVQDMDHENMFWYRQDPGLGLRLIYFSYDVKMKEKGDIPEGYSVSREKKERFSLILESASTNQTSMYLCASSPFTGIQETQYFGPGTRLLVL.

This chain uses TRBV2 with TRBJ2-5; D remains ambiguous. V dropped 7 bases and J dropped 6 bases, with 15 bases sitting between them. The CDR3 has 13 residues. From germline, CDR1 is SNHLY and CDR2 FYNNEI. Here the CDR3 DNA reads TGTGCCAGCATCCGGCTTAGCCCCAAGACCCAGTACTTC. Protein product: CASIRLSPKTQYF. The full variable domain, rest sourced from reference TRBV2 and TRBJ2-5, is EPEVTQTPSHQVTQMGQEVILRCVPISNHLYFYWYRQILGQKVEFLVSFYNNEISEKSEIFDDQFSVERPDGSNFTLKIRSTKLEDSAMYFCASIRLSPKTQYFGPGTRLLVL.

The CDR3 DNA is TGTGCCATCAGTGAGTATGCCAGCTCCTACGAGCAGTACTTC. Protein sequence: CAISEYASSYEQYF. The chain is built from TRBV10-3 and TRBJ2-7, with D uncertain. V gave up 1 base and J gave up 0 bases, with 7 bases separating them. Germline V gene lookup returns CDR1 ENHRY and CDR2 SYGVKD. The CDR3 spans 14 residues.

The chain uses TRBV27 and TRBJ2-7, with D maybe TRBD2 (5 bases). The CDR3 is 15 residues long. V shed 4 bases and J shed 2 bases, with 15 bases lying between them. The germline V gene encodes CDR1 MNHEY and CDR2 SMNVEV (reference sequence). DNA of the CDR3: TGTGCCAGCAGTTGGCAAGGAGCGGCTCCCTACGAGCAGTACTTC. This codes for CASSWQGAAPYEQYF.

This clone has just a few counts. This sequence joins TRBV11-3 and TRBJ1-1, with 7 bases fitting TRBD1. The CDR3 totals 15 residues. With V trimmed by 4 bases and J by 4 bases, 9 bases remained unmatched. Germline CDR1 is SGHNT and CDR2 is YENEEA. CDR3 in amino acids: CASSSQQGRGTEAFF. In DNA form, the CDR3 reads TGTGCCAGCAGCTCGCAACAGGGGAGAGGCACTGAAGCTTTCTTT.

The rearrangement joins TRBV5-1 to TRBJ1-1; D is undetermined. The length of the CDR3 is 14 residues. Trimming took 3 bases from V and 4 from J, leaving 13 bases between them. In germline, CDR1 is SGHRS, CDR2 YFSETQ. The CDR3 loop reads CASSSDPRSTEAFF. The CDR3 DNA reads TGCGCCAGCAGCTCCGACCCAAGGAGCACTGAAGCTTTCTTT.

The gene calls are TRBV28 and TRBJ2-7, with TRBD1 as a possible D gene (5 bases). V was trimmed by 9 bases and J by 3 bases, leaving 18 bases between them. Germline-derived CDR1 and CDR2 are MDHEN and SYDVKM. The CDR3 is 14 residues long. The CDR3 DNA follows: TGTGCCAGTCTTGGCCAGGGCCCCTTCTACGAGCAGTACTTC. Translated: CASLGQGPFYEQYF.

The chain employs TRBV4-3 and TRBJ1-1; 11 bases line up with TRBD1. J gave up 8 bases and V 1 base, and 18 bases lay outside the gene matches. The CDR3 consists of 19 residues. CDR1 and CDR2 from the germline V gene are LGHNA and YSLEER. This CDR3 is CASSQGAGYRTGGAVEAFF. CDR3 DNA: TGCGCCAGCAGCCAAGGGGCCGGATATCGGACAGGGGGCGCGGTAGAAGCTTTCTTT.

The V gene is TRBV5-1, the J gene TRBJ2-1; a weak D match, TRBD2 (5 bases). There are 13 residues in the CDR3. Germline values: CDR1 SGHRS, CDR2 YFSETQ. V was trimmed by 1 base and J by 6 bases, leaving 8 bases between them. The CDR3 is CASSLRTGNEQFF. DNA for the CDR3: TGCGCCAGCAGCTTGAGGACTGGCAATGAGCAGTTCTTC. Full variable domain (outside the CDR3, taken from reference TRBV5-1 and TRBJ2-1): KAGVTQTPRYLIKTRGQQVTLSCSPISGHRSVSWYQQTPGQGLQFLFEYFSETQRNKGNFPGRFSGRQFSNSRSEMNVSTLELGDSALYLCASSLRTGNEQFFGPGTRLTVL.